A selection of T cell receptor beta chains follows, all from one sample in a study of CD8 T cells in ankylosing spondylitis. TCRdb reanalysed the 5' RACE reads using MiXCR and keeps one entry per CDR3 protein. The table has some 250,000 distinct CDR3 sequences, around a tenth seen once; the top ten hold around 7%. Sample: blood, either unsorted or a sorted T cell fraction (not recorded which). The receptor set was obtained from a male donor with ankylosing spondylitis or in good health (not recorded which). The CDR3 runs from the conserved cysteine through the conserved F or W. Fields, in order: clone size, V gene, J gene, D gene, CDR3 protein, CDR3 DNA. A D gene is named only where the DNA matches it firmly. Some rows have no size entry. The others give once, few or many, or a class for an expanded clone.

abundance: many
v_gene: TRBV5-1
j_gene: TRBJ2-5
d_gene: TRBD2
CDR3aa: CASSLVGLAGAQETQYF
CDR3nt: TGCGCCAGCAGCTTGGTGGGACTAGCGGGGGCTCAAGAGACCCAGTACTTC

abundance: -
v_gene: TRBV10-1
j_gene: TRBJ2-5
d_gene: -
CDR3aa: CASSESLELQETQYF
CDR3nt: TGCGCCAGCAGTGAGTCATTAGAGTTACAAGAGACCCAGTACTTC

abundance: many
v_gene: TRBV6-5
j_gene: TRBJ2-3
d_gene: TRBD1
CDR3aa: CASSYSEPGQGDADTQYF
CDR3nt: TGTGCCAGCAGTTACTCGGAACCGGGACAGGGGGATGCAGATACGCAGTATTTT

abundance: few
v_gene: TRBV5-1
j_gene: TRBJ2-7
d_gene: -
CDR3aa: CASSPGHPYEQYF
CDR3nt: TGCGCCAGCAGCCCGGGACATCCCTACGAGCAGTACTTC

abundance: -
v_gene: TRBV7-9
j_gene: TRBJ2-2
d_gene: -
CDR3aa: CASSPTLQGNTGELFF
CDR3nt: TGTGCCAGCAGCCCCACGCTACAGGGGAACACCGGGGAGCTGTTTTTT

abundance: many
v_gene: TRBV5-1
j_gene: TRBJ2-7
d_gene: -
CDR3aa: CASRPVGEMRALEQYF
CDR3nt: TGCGCCAGCAGACCCGTGGGCGAGATGAGGGCCCTCGAGCAGTACTTC

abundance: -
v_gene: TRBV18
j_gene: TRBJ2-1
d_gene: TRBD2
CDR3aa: CASSPLASGSLNKQFF
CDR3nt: TGTGCCAGCTCACCCCTGGCTAGCGGGAGTCTGAATAAGCAGTTCTTC

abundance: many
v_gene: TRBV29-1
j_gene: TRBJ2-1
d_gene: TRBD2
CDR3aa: CSATSGLAYYNEQFF
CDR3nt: TGCAGCGCTACTTCGGGACTAGCCTATTACAATGAGCAGTTCTTC

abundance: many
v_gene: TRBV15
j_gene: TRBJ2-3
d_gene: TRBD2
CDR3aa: CATSSRLAATTDTQYF
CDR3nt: TGTGCCACCAGCAGCAGACTAGCGGCAACCACAGATACGCAGTATTTT

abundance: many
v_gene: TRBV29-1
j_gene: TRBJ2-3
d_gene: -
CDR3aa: CSVGTTWKQYF
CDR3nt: TGCAGCGTGGGGACCACCTGGAAGCAGTATTTT

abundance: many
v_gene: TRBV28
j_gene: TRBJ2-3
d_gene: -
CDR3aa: CASRATMYLDTQYF
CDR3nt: TGTGCCAGCCGAGCTACCATGTATCTAGATACGCAGTATTTT

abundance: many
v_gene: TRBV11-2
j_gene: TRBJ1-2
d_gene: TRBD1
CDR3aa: CASSSGTGWYGYTF
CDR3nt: TGTGCCAGCAGCTCCGGGACAGGGTGGTATGGCTACACCTTC

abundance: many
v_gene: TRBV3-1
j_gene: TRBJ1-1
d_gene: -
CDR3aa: CASSSRNGGLSEAFF
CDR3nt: TGTGCCAGCAGTTCGCGTAATGGGGGGCTGAGTGAAGCTTTCTTT

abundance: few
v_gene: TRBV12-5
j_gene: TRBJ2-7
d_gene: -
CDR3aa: CASGLGYEQYF
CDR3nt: TGTGCTAGTGGTTTGGGTTACGAGCAGTACTTC

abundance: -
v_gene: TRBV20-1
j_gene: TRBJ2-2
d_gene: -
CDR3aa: CSASSSYTGELFF
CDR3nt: TGCAGTGCTAGTTCTAGCTACACCGGGGAGCTGTTTTTT

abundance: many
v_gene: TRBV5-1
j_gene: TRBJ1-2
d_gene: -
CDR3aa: CASSETSAGMDYGYTF
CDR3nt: TGCGCCAGCAGCGAGACTTCCGCCGGGATGGACTATGGCTACACCTTC

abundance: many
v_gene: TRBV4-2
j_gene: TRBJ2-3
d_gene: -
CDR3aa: CASSQGYRMGAEGTDTQYF
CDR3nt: TGTGCCAGCAGCCAAGGCTATAGGATGGGGGCCGAAGGCACAGATACGCAGTATTTT

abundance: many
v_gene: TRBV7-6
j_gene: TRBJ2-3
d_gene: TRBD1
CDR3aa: CASSSYRGTGGQYF
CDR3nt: TGTGCCAGCAGCTCCTACCGCGGGACAGGAGGGCAGTATTTT

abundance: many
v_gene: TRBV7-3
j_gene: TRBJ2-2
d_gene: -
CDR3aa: CASSFNPWTQNTGELFF
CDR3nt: TGTGCCAGCAGCTTCAACCCGTGGACACAGAACACCGGGGAGCTGTTTTTT

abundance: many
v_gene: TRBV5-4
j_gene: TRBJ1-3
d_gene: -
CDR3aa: CASSRGVQSSGNTIYF
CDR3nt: TGTGCCAGCAGCCGCGGGGTCCAGAGCTCTGGAAACACCATATATTTT

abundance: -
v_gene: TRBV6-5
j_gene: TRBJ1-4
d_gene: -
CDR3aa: CASSYRSGTSGRAEKLFF
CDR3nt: TGTGCCAGCAGTTACCGCTCCGGGACTTCTGGGCGGGCTGAAAAACTGTTTTTT

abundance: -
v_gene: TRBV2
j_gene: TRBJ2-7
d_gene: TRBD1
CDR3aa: CASSEGFRDSPYEQYF
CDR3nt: TGTGCCAGCAGTGAAGGGTTCCGGGACAGTCCCTACGAGCAGTACTTC

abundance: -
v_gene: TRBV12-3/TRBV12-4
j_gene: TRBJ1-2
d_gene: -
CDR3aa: CASRSGGNYGYTF
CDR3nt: TGTGCCAGCCGGAGCGGAGGGAACTATGGCTACACCTTC

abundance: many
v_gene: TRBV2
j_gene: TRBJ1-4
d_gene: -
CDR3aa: CASSEAGTGGMELFF
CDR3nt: TGTGCCAGCAGTGAAGCGGGCACAGGCGGAATGGAACTGTTTTTT

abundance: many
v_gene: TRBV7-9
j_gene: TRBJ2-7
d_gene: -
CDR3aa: CASSLDSGAGEQYF
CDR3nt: TGTGCCAGCAGCCTGGATTCAGGGGCCGGGGAGCAGTACTTC

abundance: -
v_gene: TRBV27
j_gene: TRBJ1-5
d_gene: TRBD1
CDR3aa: CASSPGTGSQPQHF
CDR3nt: TGTGCCAGCAGTCCCGGGACAGGGAGTCAGCCCCAGCATTTT

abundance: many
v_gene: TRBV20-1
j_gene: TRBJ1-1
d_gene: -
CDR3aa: CSARSLYSTEAFF
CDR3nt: TGCAGTGCTAGAAGCTTGTACTCCACTGAAGCTTTCTTT

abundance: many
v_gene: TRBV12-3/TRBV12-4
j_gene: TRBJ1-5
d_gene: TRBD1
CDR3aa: CASSDRASVQPQHF
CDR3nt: TGTGCCAGCAGCGACAGGGCGTCGGTTCAGCCCCAGCATTTT

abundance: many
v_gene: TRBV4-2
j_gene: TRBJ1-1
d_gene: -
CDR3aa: CASSQVRGWTEAFF
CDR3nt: TGTGCCAGCAGCCAAGTAAGGGGTTGGACTGAAGCTTTCTTT

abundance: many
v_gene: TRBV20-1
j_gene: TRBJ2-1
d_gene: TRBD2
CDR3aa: CSARGPPTSVSSYNEQFF
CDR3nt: TGCAGTGCTAGAGGCCCTCCTACTAGCGTTAGCTCCTACAATGAGCAGTTCTTC

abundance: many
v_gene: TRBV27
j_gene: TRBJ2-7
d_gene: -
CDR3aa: CASPKTARPYEQYF
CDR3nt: TGTGCCAGCCCCAAGACGGCACGGCCCTACGAGCAGTACTTC

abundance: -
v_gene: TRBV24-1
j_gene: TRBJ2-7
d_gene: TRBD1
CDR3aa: CATSPTGTGVNEQYF
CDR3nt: TGTGCCACCAGTCCAACCGGGACAGGGGTAAACGAGCAGTACTTC

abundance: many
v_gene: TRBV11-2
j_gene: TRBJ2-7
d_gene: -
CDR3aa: CASSLVDFYEQYF
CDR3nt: TGTGCCAGCAGCTTAGTTGACTTCTACGAGCAGTACTTC

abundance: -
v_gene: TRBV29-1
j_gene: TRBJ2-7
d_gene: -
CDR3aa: CSVGTPHTGQYF
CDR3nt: TGCAGCGTTGGGACCCCCCACACAGGGCAGTACTTC

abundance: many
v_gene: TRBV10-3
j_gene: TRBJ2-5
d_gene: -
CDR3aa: CAISEWASWEETQYF
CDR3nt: TGTGCCATCAGTGAGTGGGCTAGCTGGGAGGAGACCCAGTACTTC

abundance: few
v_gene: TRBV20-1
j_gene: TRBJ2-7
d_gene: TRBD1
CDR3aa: CSAKDIPGQGAYEQYF
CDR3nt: TGCAGTGCGAAGGACATACCGGGACAGGGGGCCTACGAGCAGTACTTC

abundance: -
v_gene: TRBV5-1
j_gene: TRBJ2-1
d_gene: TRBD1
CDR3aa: CASSLRDRGPTNEQFF
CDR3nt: TGCGCCAGCAGCTTGCGGGACAGGGGGCCTACCAATGAGCAGTTCTTC

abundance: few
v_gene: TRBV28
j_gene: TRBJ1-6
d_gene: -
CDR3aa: CASSTAGDNSPLHF
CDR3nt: TGTGCCAGCTCCACCGCGGGAGATAATTCACCCCTCCACTTT

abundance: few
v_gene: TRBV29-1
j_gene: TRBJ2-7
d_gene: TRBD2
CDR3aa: CSVEGREAYEQYF
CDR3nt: TGCAGCGTTGAAGGGCGGGAGGCCTACGAGCAGTACTTC